Shown below are 20 T cell receptor beta chains from a single sample sequenced in a study of blood T cell repertoires in COVID-19. Measured with immunoSEQ multiplex PCR; TCRdb has only the in-frame clones, and not every one. Among about 250,000 clones listed, roughly 80% were seen once. What was sequenced was peripheral blood. These receptor sequences come from a man older than 75 with acute or convalescent COVID-19.

The chain is built from TRBV4-2 and TRBJ2-1, with TRBD2 as a possible D gene (6 bases). The CDR3 covers 16 residues. V lost 0 bases, J lost 2 bases, and 11 bases lay in between. Germline CDR1 and CDR2: LGHNA and YNFKEQ. CDR3 amino acids: CASSQDGGRAYNEQFF. The DNA for the CDR3 is TGTGCCAGCAGCCAAGATGGAGGGCGAGCCTACAATGAGCAGTTCTTC.

This chain links TRBV5-4 with TRBJ1-2, with 9 nucleotides matching TRBD1. Germline CDR1 reads SGHNT; CDR2 reads YYREEE (reference sequence). The CDR3 loop spans 15 amino acids. After removal of 4 bases from V and 1 base from J, the junction contained 5 bases not matched to a gene. The CDR3 sequence: CASSGDRGGNYGYTF. In nucleotides, the CDR3 is TGTGCCAGCAGCGGAGACAGGGGGGGTAACTATGGCTACACCTTC.

The chain joins TRBV7-8 to TRBJ2-3; D gene ambiguous. The CDR3 extends over 13 amino acids. Germline CDR1 reads SGHVS; CDR2 reads FQNEAQ. Between the trimmed V and J ends, which lost 4 bases and 7 bases, there was a span of 12 bases. The CDR3 region is CASSSAGSHTQYF. CDR3 bases: TGTGCCAGCAGCTCTGCCGGGTCTCATACGCAGTATTTT.

The V gene is TRBV30, the J gene TRBJ1-6; D ambiguous. Per germline, CDR1 GTSNPN and CDR2 SVGIG (reference sequence). Trimming left V 3 bases short and J 7 bases short, with 10 bases between. CDR3 size: 13 residues. The CDR3 region is CAWRDGPNSPLHF. In DNA, the CDR3 is TGTGCCTGGAGAGATGGGCCGAATTCACCCCTCCACTTT.

The gene calls are TRBV5-1 and TRBJ2-7; the match to TRBD1 covers 9 bases. The CDR3 is 15 residues long. V dropped 2 bases and J dropped 4; count of bases not matched to a gene: 7. Germline loops: CDR1 SGHRS, CDR2 YFSETQ. The CDR3 bases are TGCGCCAGCAGCTTCGACAGGGGGGATCTATACGAGCAGTACTTC. This encodes CASSFDRGDLYEQYF.

This rearrangement joins TRBV7-6 to TRBJ2-2, with a weak D call TRBD2 (5 bases). From germline, CDR1 is SGHVS and CDR2 FNYEAQ. This CDR3 comprises 15 residues. The V gene lost 5 bases and the J gene lost 6 bases, with 16 bases spanning the gap. CDR3 sequence reads: CASSDGLGWSGELFF. The CDR3 nucleotides are TGTGCCAGCAGCGACGGACTCGGTTGGTCCGGGGAGCTGTTTTTT.

The rearrangement links TRBV3-1 (or the pseudogene TRBV3-2) to TRBJ2-2; maybe TRBD1 (5 bases). Trimming removed 2 bases from V and 6 bases from J, with 13 bases in between. Germline V lookup: CDR1 LGHDT, CDR2 YNNKEL (reference sequence). This CDR3 spans 15 amino acids. DNA of the CDR3: TGTGCCAGCAGCCAAAATTTCAGGGTCTCCGGGGAGCTGTTTTTT. Encoded protein: CASSQNFRVSGELFF.

This clone has more than one count but fewer than ten. The rearrangement uses TRBV11-3 and TRBJ2-1; D may be TRBD1 (5 bases). Germline V gene sequence: CDR1 SGHNT, CDR2 YENEEA. The CDR3 covers 15 residues. The germline V and J ends were trimmed by 5 bases and 5 bases, with 16 bases remaining between them. The DNA of the CDR3 is TGTGCCAGCAGCCCTATCGGGCACAGGAACAATGAGCAGTTCTTC. Translation gives CASSPIGHRNNEQFF.

The rearrangement links TRBV2 to TRBJ1-4, with D perhaps matching TRBD1 (6 bases). From germline, CDR1 is SNHLY and CDR2 FYNNEI. V shed 6 bases and J shed 0 bases, with 14 bases lying between them. The length of the CDR3 is 16 residues. The CDR3 loop is CASRWPRGTTNEKLFF. In nucleotides, the CDR3 is TGTGCCAGCAGATGGCCCAGGGGCACAACTAATGAAAAACTGTTTTTT.

The rearrangement uses TRBV19 and TRBJ2-3, with 11 bases lining up with TRBD2. This CDR3 comprises 16 residues. The V gene's germline CDR1 is LNHDA and CDR2 SQIVND (reference sequence). J gave up 0 bases and V 3 bases, and 2 bases lay outside the gene matches. In DNA form, the CDR3 reads TGTGCCAGTAGTATGACTAGCGGGATAAGCACAGATACGCAGTATTTT. This translates into CASSMTSGISTDTQYF.

The rearrangement joins TRBV30 to TRBJ1-4, with 9 nucleotides matching TRBD1. Looked up from germline, CDR1 is GTSNPN and CDR2 is SVGIG (reference sequence). The V gene end was trimmed by 0 bases and the J gene end by 8 bases; junction bases not matched to a gene: 1. The CDR3 is 13 amino acids. CDR3 region: CAWSVGTGEKLFF. DNA of the CDR3: TGTGCCTGGAGTGTAGGGACAGGGGAAAAACTGTTTTTT.

The V call is TRBV6-2 or TRBV6-3, the J call TRBJ1-6; the D is unclear. This CDR3 spans 15 amino acids. The V gene's germline CDR1 is MNHEY and CDR2 SVGEGT. V was trimmed by 0 bases and J by 9 bases, leaving 12 bases between them. This chain's CDR3 is CASSYSPVRGSPLHF. CDR3 sequence (DNA): TGTGCCAGCAGTTACTCGCCCGTGCGGGGTTCACCCCTCCACTTT.

V gene TRBV5-4 combines with J gene TRBJ1-2, with 12 bases matching TRBD1. Germline CDR1 is SGHNT and CDR2 is YYREEE (reference sequence). This CDR3 contains 15 residues. Unmatched junction bases numbered 5, after V lost 4 bases and J lost 4 bases. The CDR3 spells CASSPGQGAGYGYTF. CDR3 coding DNA: TGTGCCAGCAGCCCGGGACAGGGGGCGGGCTATGGCTACACCTTC.

This rearrangement joins TRBV10-3 to TRBJ2-7; 8 nucleotides line up with TRBD1. The CDR3 length is 13 residues. The germline V gene encodes CDR1 ENHRY and CDR2 SYGVKD. V shed 6 bases and J 2 bases; nucleotides not matched to a gene: 3. The CDR3 DNA reads as TGTGCCATCAGCGACAGGGGTCCCTACGAGCAGTACTTC. Translated, it gives CAISDRGPYEQYF.

This chain uses TRBV18 with TRBJ1-1; 8 bases line up with TRBD1. Germline V gene lookup returns CDR1 KGHSH and CDR2 LQKENI. Unmatched junction bases numbered 2, after V lost 1 base and J lost 1 base. The CDR3 is 15 amino acids. DNA for the CDR3: TGTGCCAGCTCACCACAAGGACAGGGGAACACTGAAGCTTTCTTT. As protein: CASSPQGQGNTEAFF.

This chain connects TRBV28 to TRBJ1-2, with unresolved D. The germline V and J ends were trimmed by 7 bases and 2 bases, with 8 bases remaining between them. Per the germline V gene, CDR1 is MDHEN and CDR2 is SYDVKM. The CDR3 runs to 12 residues. CDR3 nucleotides: TGTGCCAGCATTGGTCAGAACTATGGCTACACCTTC. This codes for CASIGQNYGYTF.

The chain is built from TRBV7-9 and TRBJ1-4; D unresolved. The CDR3 is 16 residues long. Trimming removed 5 bases at V and 0 bases at J, with 13 bases between. Germline CDR1 and CDR2: SEHNR and FQNEAQ (reference sequence). Here the CDR3 reads CASSPAGRATNEKLFF. CDR3 coding DNA: TGTGCCAGCAGCCCAGCCGGCCGGGCAACTAATGAAAAACTGTTTTTT.

The rearrangement uses TRBV7-9 and TRBJ2-3, with D perhaps TRBD1 (5 bases). The V end was cut by 1 base, the J end by 2 bases, with 10 bases between. The CDR3 extends over 15 amino acids. Looked up from germline, CDR1 is SEHNR and CDR2 is FQNEAQ (reference sequence). CDR3 sequence (DNA): TGTGCCAGCAGCTTAGGAGGACAAATCACAGATACGCAGTATTTT. Translation: CASSLGGQITDTQYF.

The chain recombines TRBV19 with TRBJ2-2; TRBD1 matches 8 bases. The V gene end was trimmed by 5 bases and the J gene end by 5 bases; junction bases not matched to a gene: 7. Per the germline V gene, CDR1 is LNHDA and CDR2 is SQIVND (reference sequence). This CDR3 region has 15 residues. CDR3 bases: TGTGCCAGTAGTTTTGGGACAGGTCCAACCGGGGAGCTGTTTTTT. Its translation is CASSFGTGPTGELFF.

The table lists this clone with a few counts. The chain is built from TRBV28 and TRBJ1-3, with D tentatively TRBD1 (5 bases). The V and J ends lost 3 bases and 5 bases respectively, with 17 bases between them. CDR1 and CDR2 from the germline V gene are MDHEN and SYDVKM. The CDR3 runs to 16 residues. The CDR3 nucleotides read TGTGCCAGCAGTTTCTCGGGCCCCGCGGGGCGAAACACCATATATTTT. It translates to CASSFSGPAGRNTIYF.